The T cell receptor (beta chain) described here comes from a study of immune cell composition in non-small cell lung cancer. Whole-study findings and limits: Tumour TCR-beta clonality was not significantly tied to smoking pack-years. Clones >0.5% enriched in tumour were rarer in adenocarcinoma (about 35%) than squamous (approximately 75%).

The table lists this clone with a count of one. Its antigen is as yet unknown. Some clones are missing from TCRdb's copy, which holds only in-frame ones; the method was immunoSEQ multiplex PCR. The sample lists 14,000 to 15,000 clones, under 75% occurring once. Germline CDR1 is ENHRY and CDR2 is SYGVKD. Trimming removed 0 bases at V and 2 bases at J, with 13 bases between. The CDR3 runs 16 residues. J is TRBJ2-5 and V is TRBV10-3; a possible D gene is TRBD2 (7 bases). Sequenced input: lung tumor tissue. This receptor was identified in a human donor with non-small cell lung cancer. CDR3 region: CAISESRGATQETQYF. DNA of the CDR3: TGTGCCATCAGTGAGTCACGGGGGGCGACACAAGAGACCCAGTACTTC.